Following are 7 T cell receptor beta chains from one sample sequenced in a study of blood T cell repertoires in COVID-19. The assay was immunoSEQ multiplex PCR, and TCRdb's table has in-frame clones only and misses some. The table has 300,000 or so clones, 70% to 90% seen once. Sequenced material: peripheral blood. All receptors come from a woman aged 40 to 50 with acute or convalescent COVID-19.

The chain has TRBV5-1 and TRBJ1-5, with D unclear. The CDR3 consists of 13 residues. V was clipped by 1 base and J by 5 bases, with 7 bases between them. The V gene's germline CDR1 is SGHRS and CDR2 YFSETQ. The CDR3 protein is CASSLKRYQPQHF. CDR3 sequence (DNA): TGCGCCAGCAGCTTGAAGAGGTATCAGCCCCAGCATTTT.

The rearrangement joins TRBV11-2 to TRBJ1-2; 8 bases line up with TRBD1. Per germline, CDR1 SGHAT and CDR2 FQNNGV. The CDR3 contains 15 residues. J was trimmed by 8 bases and V by 4 bases; bases with no gene match: 12. CDR3 amino acids: CASSSPRTGFGGYTF. In nucleotides, the CDR3 is TGTGCCAGCAGCTCACCGAGGACAGGGTTCGGAGGCTACACCTTC.

The V gene is TRBV20-1, the J gene TRBJ2-3; 8 nucleotides match TRBD2. J gave up 3 bases and V 3 bases, and 5 bases lay outside the gene matches. CDR1 DFQATT and CDR2 SNEGSKA come from the germline V gene (reference sequence). CDR3 length: 14 amino acids. CDR3 region: CSASSSGVTDTQYF. The CDR3 DNA is TGCAGTGCTAGTAGTAGCGGGGTGACAGATACGCAGTATTTT.

The table lists this clone with a count of one. This chain uses TRBV1 with TRBJ2-5; TRBD2 reflects the table's D call only, with no check against the DNA. TRBV1 is described as a pseudogene. The CDR3 runs 16 residues. CDR3 protein: CTKGPWAGGYQETQYF. The CDR3 DNA sequence: TGCACCAAGGGACCCTGGGCGGGGGGGTACCAAGAGACCCAGTACTTC.

The chain uses TRBV6-6 and TRBJ2-1; 10 nucleotides match TRBD2. CDR1 and CDR2 from the germline V gene are MNHNY and SVGAGI (reference sequence). V trimming: 7 bases; J trimming: 9 bases; junction bases outside the gene matches: 9. The CDR3 sequence is 14 residues long. The CDR3 here is CASMHSGGMGEQFF. The CDR3, as DNA: TGTGCCAGCATGCATAGCGGGGGGATGGGTGAGCAGTTCTTC.

This chain joins TRBV5-1 and TRBJ1-2; tentative D call: TRBD1 (5 bases). The CDR3 contains 14 residues. The germline V gene encodes CDR1 SGHRS and CDR2 YFSETQ. V gave up 3 bases and J gave up 6 bases, with 15 bases separating them. The CDR3: CASSSRSGWDGYTF. DNA of the CDR3: TGCGCCAGCAGCTCTCGGTCAGGGTGGGATGGCTACACCTTC.

The sample holds one count of this clone. This chain uses TRBV13 with TRBJ1-1; D is undetermined. The CDR3 runs to 17 residues. Trimming removed 5 bases at V and 4 bases at J, with 23 bases between. Germline-derived CDR1 and CDR2 are PRHDT and FYEKMQ (reference sequence). The CDR3 sequence is CASSRRRARDGGTEAFF. The CDR3 nucleotides read TGTGCCAGCAGCCGCAGACGGGCCCGGGATGGAGGCACTGAAGCTTTCTTT.